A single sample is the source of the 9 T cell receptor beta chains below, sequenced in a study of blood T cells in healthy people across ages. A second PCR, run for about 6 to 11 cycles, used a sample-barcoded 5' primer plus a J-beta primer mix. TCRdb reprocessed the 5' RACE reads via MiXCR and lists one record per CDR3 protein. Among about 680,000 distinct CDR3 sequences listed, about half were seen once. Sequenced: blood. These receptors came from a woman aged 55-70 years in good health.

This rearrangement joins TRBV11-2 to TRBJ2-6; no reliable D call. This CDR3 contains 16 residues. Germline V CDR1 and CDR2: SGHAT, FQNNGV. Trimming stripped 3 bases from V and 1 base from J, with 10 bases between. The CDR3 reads CASSFNIGSGANVLTF. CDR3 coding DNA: TGTGCCAGCAGCTTCAACATCGGGTCTGGGGCCAACGTCCTGACTTTC.

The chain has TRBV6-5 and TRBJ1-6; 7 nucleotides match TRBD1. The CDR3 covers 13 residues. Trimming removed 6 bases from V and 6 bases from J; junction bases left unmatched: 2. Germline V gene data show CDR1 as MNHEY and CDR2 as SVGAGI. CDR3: CASRAGGNSPLHF. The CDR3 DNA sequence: TGTGCCAGCAGGGCAGGGGGTAATTCACCCCTCCACTTT.

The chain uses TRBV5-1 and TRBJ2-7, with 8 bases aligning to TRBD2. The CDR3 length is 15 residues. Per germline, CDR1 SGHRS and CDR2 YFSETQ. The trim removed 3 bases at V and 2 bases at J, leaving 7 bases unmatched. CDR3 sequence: CASSSTSASPYEQYF. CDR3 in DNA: TGCGCCAGCAGCTCGACTAGCGCGAGCCCCTACGAGCAGTACTTC.

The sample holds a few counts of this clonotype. The DNA of the CDR3 is TGCAGCGTTGGAGAGACAGTTCCTAACTATGGCTACACCTTC. It yields the protein CSVGETVPNYGYTF. The chain carries TRBV29-1 and TRBJ1-2; a weak D match, TRBD1 (5 bases). Germline V lookup: CDR1 SQVTM, CDR2 ANQGSEA. The ends were cut back, 4 bases at V and 0 bases at J, with 12 bases in the middle. The CDR3 extends over 14 amino acids.

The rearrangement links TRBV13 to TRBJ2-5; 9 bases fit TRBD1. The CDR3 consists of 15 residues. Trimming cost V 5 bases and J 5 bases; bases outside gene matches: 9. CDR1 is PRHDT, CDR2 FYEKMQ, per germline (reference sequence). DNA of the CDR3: TGTGCCAGCAGCGCATCGGGACAGGGTTTCGAGACCCAGTACTTC. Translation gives CASSASGQGFETQYF.

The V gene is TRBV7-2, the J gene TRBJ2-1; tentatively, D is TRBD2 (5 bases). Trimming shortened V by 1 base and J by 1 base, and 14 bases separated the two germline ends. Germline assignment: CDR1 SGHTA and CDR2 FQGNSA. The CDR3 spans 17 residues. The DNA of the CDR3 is TGTGCCAGCAGCTTAGTCCACGGGGTGGTATCCTACAATGAGCAGTTCTTC. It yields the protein CASSLVHGVVSYNEQFF.

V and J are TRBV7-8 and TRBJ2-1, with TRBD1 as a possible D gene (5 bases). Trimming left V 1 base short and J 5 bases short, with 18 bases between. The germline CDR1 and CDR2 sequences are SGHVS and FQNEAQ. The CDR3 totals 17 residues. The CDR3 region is CASSLGGAPSMHNEQFF. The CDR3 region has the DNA TGTGCCAGCAGCTTAGGGGGCGCCCCGTCCATGCACAATGAGCAGTTCTTC.

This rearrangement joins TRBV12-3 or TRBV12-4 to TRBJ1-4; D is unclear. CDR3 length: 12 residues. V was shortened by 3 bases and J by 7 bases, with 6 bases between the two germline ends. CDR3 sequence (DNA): TGTGCCAGCAGTTTTAGTAGTGAAAAACTGTTTTTT. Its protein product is CASSFSSEKLFF.

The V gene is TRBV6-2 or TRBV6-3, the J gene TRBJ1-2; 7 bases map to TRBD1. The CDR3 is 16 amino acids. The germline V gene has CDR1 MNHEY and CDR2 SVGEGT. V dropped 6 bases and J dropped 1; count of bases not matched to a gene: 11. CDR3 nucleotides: TGTGCCAGCAGCCCTAGGGGACAGAGAGTTAACTATGGCTACACCTTC. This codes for CASSPRGQRVNYGYTF.